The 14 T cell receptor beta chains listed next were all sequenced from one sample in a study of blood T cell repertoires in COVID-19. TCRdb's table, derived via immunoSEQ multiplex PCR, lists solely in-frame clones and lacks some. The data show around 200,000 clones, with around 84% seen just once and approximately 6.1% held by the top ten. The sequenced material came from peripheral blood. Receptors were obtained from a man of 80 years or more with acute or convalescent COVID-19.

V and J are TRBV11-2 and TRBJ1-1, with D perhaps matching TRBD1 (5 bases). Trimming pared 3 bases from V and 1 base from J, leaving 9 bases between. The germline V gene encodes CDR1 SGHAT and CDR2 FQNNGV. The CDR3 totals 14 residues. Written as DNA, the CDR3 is TGTGCCAGCAGCTTGGGACTGTCGAACACTGAAGCTTTCTTT. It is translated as CASSLGLSNTEAFF.

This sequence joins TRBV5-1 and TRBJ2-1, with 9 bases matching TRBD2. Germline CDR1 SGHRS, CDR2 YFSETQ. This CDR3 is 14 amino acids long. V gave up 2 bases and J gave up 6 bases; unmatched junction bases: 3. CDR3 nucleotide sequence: TGCGCCAGCAGCTTTCTAGCGGGAAGCAATGAGCAGTTCTTC. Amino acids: CASSFLAGSNEQFF.

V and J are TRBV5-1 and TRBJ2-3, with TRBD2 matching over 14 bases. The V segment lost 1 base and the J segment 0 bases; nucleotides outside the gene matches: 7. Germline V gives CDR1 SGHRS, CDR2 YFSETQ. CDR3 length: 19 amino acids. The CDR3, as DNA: TGCGCCAGCAGCTTGATGGGACTAGCGGGAGCTTCTAGCACAGATACGCAGTATTTT. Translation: CASSLMGLAGASSTDTQYF.

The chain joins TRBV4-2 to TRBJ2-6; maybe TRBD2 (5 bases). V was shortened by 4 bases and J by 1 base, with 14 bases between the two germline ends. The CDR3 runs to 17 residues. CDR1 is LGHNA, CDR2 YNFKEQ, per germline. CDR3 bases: TGTGCCAGCAGCCTCCACGAGGGAATTTCTGGGGCCAACGTCCTGACTTTC. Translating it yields CASSLHEGISGANVLTF.

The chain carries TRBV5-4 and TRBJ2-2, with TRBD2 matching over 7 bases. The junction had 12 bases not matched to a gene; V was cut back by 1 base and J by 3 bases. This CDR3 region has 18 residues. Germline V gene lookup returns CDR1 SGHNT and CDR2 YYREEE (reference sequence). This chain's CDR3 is CASSLRSSGSGYTGELFF. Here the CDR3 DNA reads TGTGCCAGCAGCTTGAGGTCTAGCGGTTCTGGATACACCGGGGAGCTGTTTTTT.

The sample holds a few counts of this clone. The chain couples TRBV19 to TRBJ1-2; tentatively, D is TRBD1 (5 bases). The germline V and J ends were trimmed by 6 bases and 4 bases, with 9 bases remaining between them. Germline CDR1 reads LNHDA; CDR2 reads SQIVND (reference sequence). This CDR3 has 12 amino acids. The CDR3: CASRGLGYGYTF. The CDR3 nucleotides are TGTGCCAGTAGGGGACTGGGCTATGGCTACACCTTC.

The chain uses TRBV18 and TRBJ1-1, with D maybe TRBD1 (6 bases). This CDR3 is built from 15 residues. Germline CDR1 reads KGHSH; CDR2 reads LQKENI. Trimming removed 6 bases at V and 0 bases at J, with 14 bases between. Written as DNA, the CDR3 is TGTGCCAGCTCTTATAGTCAGGGGCTGAACACTGAAGCTTTCTTT. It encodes CASSYSQGLNTEAFF.

DNA for the CDR3: TGTGCCAGCAGCTTAACTAGCGGGAGGGCCGGAGATACGCAGTATTTT. It encodes CASSLTSGRAGDTQYF. J is TRBJ2-3 and V is TRBV7-8; 13 bases fit TRBD2. Germline trimming cut 2 bases from V and 5 bases from J; bases unmatched to any gene: 4. Germline CDR1 is SGHVS and CDR2 is FQNEAQ. The length of the CDR3 is 16 residues.

The CDR3 loop is CSVGIAQGGELFF. The CDR3 DNA follows: TGCAGCGTTGGAATAGCCCAAGGTGGGGAGCTGTTTTTT. The rearrangement joins TRBV29-1 to TRBJ2-2; D uncertain. The CDR3 is 13 amino acids. From germline, CDR1 is SQVTM and CDR2 ANQGSEA. Trimming took off 4 bases at V and 8 bases at J, with 14 bases between the two ends.

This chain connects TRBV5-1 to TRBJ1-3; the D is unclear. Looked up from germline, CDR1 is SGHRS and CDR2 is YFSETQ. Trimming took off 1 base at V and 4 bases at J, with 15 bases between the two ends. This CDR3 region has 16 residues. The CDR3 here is CASSLSGIVAGNTIYF. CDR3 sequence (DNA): TGCGCCAGCAGCTTGTCGGGAATAGTGGCGGGAAACACCATATATTTT.

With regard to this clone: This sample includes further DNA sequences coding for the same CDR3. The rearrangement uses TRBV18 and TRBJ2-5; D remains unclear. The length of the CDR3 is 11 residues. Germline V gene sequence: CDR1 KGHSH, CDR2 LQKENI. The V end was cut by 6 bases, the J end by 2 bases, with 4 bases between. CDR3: CASSLQETQYF. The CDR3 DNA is TGTGCCAGCTCGTTACAAGAGACCCAGTACTTC.

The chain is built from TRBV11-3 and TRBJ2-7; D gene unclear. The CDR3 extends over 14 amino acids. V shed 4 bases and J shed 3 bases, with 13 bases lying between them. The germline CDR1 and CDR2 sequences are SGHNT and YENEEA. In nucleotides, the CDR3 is TGTGCCAGCAGCTCTTTCACCCGGGTCTACGAGCAGTACGTC. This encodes CASSSFTRVYEQYV.

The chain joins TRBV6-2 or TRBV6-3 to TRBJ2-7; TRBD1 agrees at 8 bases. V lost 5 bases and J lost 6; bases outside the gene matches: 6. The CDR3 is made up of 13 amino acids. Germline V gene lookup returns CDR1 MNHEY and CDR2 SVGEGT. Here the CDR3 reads CASSRQGLSEQYV. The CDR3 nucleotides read TGTGCCAGCAGTCGACAGGGGCTCTCCGAGCAGTACGTC.

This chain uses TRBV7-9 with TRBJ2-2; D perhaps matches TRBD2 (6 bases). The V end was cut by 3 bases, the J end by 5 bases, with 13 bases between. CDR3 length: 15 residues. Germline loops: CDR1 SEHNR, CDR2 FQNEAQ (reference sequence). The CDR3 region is CASSFTGLQTGELFF. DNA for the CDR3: TGTGCCAGCAGCTTTACGGGACTCCAGACCGGGGAGCTGTTTTTT.